A single sample gave rise to the 5 T cell receptor beta chains below, sequenced in a study of T-cell reconstitution after alpha-beta-depleted transplantation in children. Preparation of the TCRbeta library used unique molecular identifiers. One entry per CDR3 protein, called by TCRdb with MiXCR from the PCR reads. The sample has 200,000 to 250,000 distinct CDR3 sequences, approximately 11% seen once; the top ten hold 28%. The specimen was PBMCs, collected before TCRalphabeta/CD19-depleted stem cell transplant. The receptor set was obtained from a child under two years old with acute myeloid leukemia, due to receive a stem cell transplant.

The sample holds many counts of this clonotype. The chain uses TRBV5-6 and TRBJ2-1; 7 nucleotides agree with TRBD2. The CDR3 covers 15 residues. Unmatched junction bases numbered 4, after V lost 0 bases and J lost 4 bases. Germline V gene sequence: CDR1 SGHDT, CDR2 YYEEEE. CDR3 region: CASSLGLALYNEQFF. CDR3 DNA sequence: TGTGCCAGCAGCTTGGGACTAGCCCTATACAATGAGCAGTTCTTC.

This clonotype was found many times. The chain joins TRBV20-1 to TRBJ2-4; 10 nucleotides line up with TRBD1. The V gene end was trimmed by 7 bases and the J gene end by 1 base; junction bases not matched to a gene: 1. The CDR3 totals 13 residues. The germline gives CDR1 DFQATT, CDR2 SNEGSKA (reference sequence). DNA of the CDR3: TGCAGTGGGGGACAGGGGGCCAAAAACATTCAGTACTTC. It specifies CSGGQGAKNIQYF.

This clonotype was counted ten times or more. CDR3 loop: CASSPRTGIIPIDQPQHF. The CDR3 bases are TGTGCCAGCAGCCCAAGGACAGGGATTATTCCGATCGATCAGCCCCAGCATTTT. The rearrangement links TRBV28 to TRBJ1-5; 8 bases align to TRBD1. Germline V gene lookup returns CDR1 MDHEN and CDR2 SYDVKM. Unmatched junction bases numbered 18, after V lost 6 bases and J lost 5 bases. The CDR3 covers 18 residues.

As for this clonotype: A much larger clone lies a single base off, so this may be a read error. The conserved phenylalanine or tryptophan normally closing the CDR3 is absent here, so this likely arose from a read error. The chain uses TRBV6-1 and TRBJ1-2, with 8 positions matching TRBD1. This CDR3 is built from 14 residues. The germline gives CDR1 MNHNS, CDR2 SASEGT. V dropped 6 bases and J dropped 3; count of bases not matched to a gene: 6. The CDR3: CASRFDRGDYGYTL. CDR3 in DNA: TGTGCCAGCAGATTTGACAGGGGTGACTATGGCTACACCTTG.

In its sample, this clonotype was seen many times. The chain is built from TRBV7-6 and TRBJ2-3; D not certain. V lost 3 bases to trimming and J lost 6 bases, with 10 bases between them. There are 13 residues in the CDR3. CDR1 and CDR2 from the germline V gene are SGHVS and FNYEAQ. The chain's CDR3 is CASSFDWFDTQYF. Here the CDR3 DNA reads TGTGCCAGCAGCTTTGACTGGTTTGATACGCAGTATTTT.